Described below is a single TCR beta chain sequence and its context. Its antigen is unidentified. TCRdb's copy holds only in-frame clones and misses some; the assay was immunoSEQ multiplex PCR. The sample includes roughly 1,500,000 clones, approximately 98.5% seen only once; the top ten take about 0.4%. The data stem from a study of shared clonotypes between healthy human individuals. CDR1 is SGHRS and CDR2 is YFSETQ in the germline V gene. The CDR3 spans 16 residues. Losses at the gene ends were 0 bases for V and 9 bases for J; bases not matched to a gene: 10. Regarding the study as a whole: Estimated richness values were generally larger in naive subsets than in memory subsets.

The chain uses TRBV5-1 and TRBJ2-1, with 9 bases aligning to TRBD2. The source material was naive CD4+ T cells sorted from blood. The sample's subset: CD45RA+ positively selected. The receptor was isolated from a man in his thirties or forties in good health. The CDR3 is CASSLGGGRAIGEQFF. As DNA, the CDR3 is TGCGCCAGCAGCTTGGGTGGCGGGAGGGCCATCGGTGAGCAGTTCTTC.